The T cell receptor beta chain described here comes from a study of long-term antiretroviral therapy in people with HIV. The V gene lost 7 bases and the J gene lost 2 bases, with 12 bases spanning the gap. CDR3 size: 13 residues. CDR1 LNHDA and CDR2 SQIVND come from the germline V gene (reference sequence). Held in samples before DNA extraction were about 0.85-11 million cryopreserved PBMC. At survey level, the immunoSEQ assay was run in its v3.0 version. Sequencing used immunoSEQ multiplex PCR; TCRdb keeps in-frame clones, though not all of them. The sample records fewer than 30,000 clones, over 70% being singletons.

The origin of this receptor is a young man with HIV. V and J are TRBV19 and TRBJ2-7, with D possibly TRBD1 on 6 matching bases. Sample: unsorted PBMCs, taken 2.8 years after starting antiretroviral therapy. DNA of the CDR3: TGTGCCAGTATCGGGGCAGGGGCCTACGAGCAGTACTTC. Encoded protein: CASIGAGAYEQYF. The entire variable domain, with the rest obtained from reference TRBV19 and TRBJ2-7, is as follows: DGGITQSPKYLFRKEGQNVTLSCEQNLNHDAMYWYRQDPGQGLRLIYYSQIVNDFQKGDIAEGYSVSREKKESFPLTVTSAQKNPTAFYLCASIGAGAYEQYFGPGTRLTVT.